This T cell receptor beta chain was profiled in a study of blood T cells in healthy people across ages. Study summary: Through template switching, about one barcoded beta molecule was captured per two T cells, as measured in model experiments.

Losses at the gene ends were 0 bases for V and 6 bases for J; bases not matched to a gene: 9. Germline loops: CDR1 DFQATT, CDR2 SNEGSKA (reference sequence). This CDR3 is built from 15 residues. It was with a sample-barcoded 5' primer and a J-beta primer mix that a second PCR of roughly 7 to 12 cycles was run. One entry per CDR3 protein results from TCRdb running MiXCR on the 5' RACE reads. The data contain about a million distinct CDR3 sequences, roughly 50% of them singletons. This clonotype occurred a few times. This sequence was found in a man aged 25 to 45 in good health. Sequencing was done on a sample of blood. This chain uses TRBV20-1 with TRBJ1-2, with 8 bases lining up with TRBD1. The CDR3 reads CSARDRARGRDGYTF. As DNA, the CDR3 is TGCAGTGCTAGAGATCGGGCCAGGGGGCGAGATGGCTACACCTTC.